The sequence of this T cell receptor beta chain was determined in a study of shared clonotypes between healthy human individuals. The table lists this clone with a count of one. Its antigen is currently unknown. This CDR3 has 13 amino acids. Trimming removed 4 bases at V and 4 bases at J, with 11 bases between. The germline V gene encodes CDR1 LNHDA and CDR2 SQIVND (reference sequence). TCRdb's table, derived via immunoSEQ multiplex PCR, lists solely in-frame clones and lacks some. The sample lists some 1,900,000 clones; about 95% were seen once. Study-level findings and limits: Despite large depth, rarefaction showed incomplete sorted-subset sequencing.

In the naive CD8 group, cells lacked CD45RO and were positively selected for CCR7, so terminally differentiated effector memory CD45RA+ cells were left out. The sequenced sample was naive CD8+ T cells sorted from blood. The sequence was obtained from a man younger than 30 in good health. This sequence joins TRBV19 and TRBJ2-7; D is unresolved. In nucleotides, the CDR3 is TGTGCCAGTAGTACCTTCGGTGGGTACGAGCAGTACTTC. Its protein is CASSTFGGYEQYF.